This paragraph covers one T cell receptor (beta chain) sequence. The antigen it recognizes is unknown. One base away there is no much larger clone; base qualities are not given. This sample is part of a study of blood T cell repertoires in COVID-19 (dated by TCRdb to 2020 to 2022). In the study overall: Samples from collaborators originated in the United States, Italy and Spain and spanned both the acute and convalescent phases of COVID-19. The material from the prospective study consisted of cDNA or gDNA derived from T cells, B-cell-depleted T cells, or PBMCs. The dataset comprised deeply sampled blood TCRbeta repertoires from subjects exposed to, actively infected with, or recovered from COVID-19. The repertoires were made available in a free public database intended to serve as a resource for research on the immune response to SARS-CoV-2. Samples came from the ongoing ImmuneRACE study (first 160 participants) plus 1,254 subjects from 6 global collaborators. The sample metadata nearly always contained a de-identified subject ID, COVID-19 status, age in years and sex. HLA class I and class II types, where available, came from metadata supplied by the sample provider rather than from assay-based typing. Results the study describes overall, beyond this receptor: The amount of clinical and demographic metadata varied by source and participant and was provided uncurated.

TCRbeta CDR3 regions were amplified from genomic DNA by means of the immunoSEQ Assay, a bias-controlled multiplex PCR. Under the source paper's analysis protocol: The number of nucleated cells in each sample was estimated from the amplification of reference gene primers within the assay. To quantify the absolute abundance of each unique TCRbeta CDR3 rearrangement, sequence reads were collapsed and filtered. For each sample, productive Simpson clonality was calculated as the square root of Simpson's diversity index across productive rearrangements. The table comes from immuneACCESS by way of TCRdb, which keeps in-frame sequences with V and J called. Part of the clones is missing from these tables; in studies checked, under half for an unresolved V gene and the rest for unknown reasons. V, J and clone size are those of that table, while D and trimming were read from the DNA. The sample profile shows about 380,000 clones; 88% of them were found once. Jointly, the top ten make up 1.2% of the sample.

Enrolling through a virtual design, the prospective study's participants ranged in age from roughly 18 to 89 years and lived across about two dozen United States geographic areas. Cohort assignment in the prospective study relied on participant-reported clinical history from a screening survey and a study questionnaire. For ImmuneRACE Cohort 3, a participant was defined as recovered based on two consecutive negative NP/OP PCR tests, clearance by a healthcare professional, or resolution of symptoms. Mobile phlebotomists in the prospective study collected whole blood, serum and a nasopharyngeal or oropharyngeal swab from every participant. Over an approximately 2-month period, participants in the prospective study had the option of providing additional blood draws and questionnaires. Before DNA extraction, prospective study blood samples were shipped either frozen or at room temperature. The germline V gene yields SGHDT for CDR1 and YYEEEE for CDR2. Trimming takes 1 base from V and 7 bases from J, and the germline ends sit 6 bases apart. The CDR3 measures 12 amino acids from cysteine to phenylalanine. Left in the record is the CDR3 DNA by itself, 36 bases read in frame from the first base.

The receptor was isolated from a woman under 30 who had recovered from COVID-19. The sample consisted of PBMCs or T cells enriched from blood (not recorded which). The rearrangement joined TRBV5-6 to TRBJ2-1, with no confident D gene call. The sequenced DNA is TGTGCCAGCAGCTTGTTTCTAAATGAGCAGTTCTTC. Translated, this gives CASSLFLNEQFF.